A single sample gave rise to the 19 T cell receptor beta chains below, sequenced in a study of blood T cell repertoires in COVID-19. The table came from immunoSEQ multiplex PCR; TCRdb's copy has only in-frame clones and leaves some out. In the table there are about 240,000 clones, about 81% of which are singletons. The sample was peripheral blood. The source of these receptors is a woman aged 60-70 years with active or convalescent COVID-19.

This clone was seen only a few times. The chain carries TRBV27 and TRBJ1-4; 10 bases match TRBD1. CDR3 length equals 16 residues. V trimming: 0 bases; J trimming: 8 bases; junction bases outside the gene matches: 6. Germline V gives CDR1 MNHEY, CDR2 SMNVEV (reference sequence). The CDR3 is CASSLSGGTGVEKLFF. In DNA form, the CDR3 reads TGTGCCAGCAGTTTATCGGGGGGGACAGGGGTGGAAAAACTGTTTTTT.

The table lists this clone with many counts. This chain joins TRBV12-3 or TRBV12-4 and TRBJ1-1, with D uncertain. Trimming took 1 base from V and 4 from J, leaving 7 bases between them. CDR3 length: 13 residues. As DNA, the CDR3 is TGTGCCAGCAGTTTAGAATGGAGCACTGAAGCTTTCTTT. This codes for CASSLEWSTEAFF.

The chain uses TRBV5-1 and TRBJ2-7, with TRBD2 as a possible D gene (6 bases). The CDR3 loop spans 14 amino acids. Germline assignment: CDR1 SGHRS and CDR2 YFSETQ. Trimming removed 3 bases from V and 0 bases from J, with 10 bases in between. CDR3 DNA sequence: TGCGCCAGCAGCTACCGCGGGGTCTCCTACGAGCAGTACTTC. It encodes CASSYRGVSYEQYF.

This chain links TRBV7-2 with TRBJ2-2; 10 bases map to TRBD1. This CDR3 is 19 amino acids long. Germline V gene lookup returns CDR1 SGHTA and CDR2 FQGNSA. Trimming at V came to 2 bases and at J to 6 bases, leaving 15 bases not matched to a gene. The CDR3: CASSLSRQGATIAPGELFF. The CDR3 bases are TGTGCCAGCAGCTTATCTAGACAGGGGGCCACCATCGCTCCCGGGGAGCTGTTTTTT.

The count of this clone is one. The chain links TRBV27 to TRBJ1-2; D perhaps matches TRBD1 (6 bases). With 2 bases removed from V and 7 bases from J, the gap between germline ends came to 14 bases. The CDR3 has 14 amino acids. Looked up from germline, CDR1 is MNHEY and CDR2 is SMNVEV (reference sequence). This CDR3 reads CASSLVTGTGGYTF. In DNA, the CDR3 is TGTGCCAGCAGTTTAGTTACAGGGACGGGTGGCTACACCTTC.

This clone was counted only a few times. V is TRBV2 and J is TRBJ1-2; 7 bases fit TRBD1. CDR3 length: 17 amino acids. The germline V gene has CDR1 SNHLY and CDR2 FYNNEI. The ends lost 6 bases at V and 3 bases at J; junction bases unmatched: 16. The chain's CDR3 is CASRTRRGPGRDYGYTF. DNA for the CDR3: TGTGCCAGCAGAACAAGAAGGGGGCCCGGTAGGGACTATGGCTACACCTTC. Variable domain in full (rest from reference TRBV2 and TRBJ1-2): EPEVTQTPSHQVTQMGQEVILRCVPISNHLYFYWYRQILGQKVEFLVSFYNNEISEKSEIFDDQFSVERPDGSNFTLKIRSTKLEDSAMYFCASRTRRGPGRDYGYTFGSGTRLTVV.

V and J are TRBV11-2 and TRBJ2-1; D may be TRBD1 (6 bases). V dropped 1 base and J dropped 9 bases, with 10 bases sitting between them. Germline loops: CDR1 SGHAT, CDR2 FQNNGV. The CDR3 has 13 residues. CDR3 sequence (DNA): TGTGCCAGCAGCTTAGTGGACAGCTTTGAGCAGTTCTTC. This sequence encodes CASSLVDSFEQFF.

The chain has TRBV11-1 and TRBJ2-7; perhaps TRBD1 as D (6 bases). The CDR3 runs 12 residues. V gave up 5 bases and J gave up 3 bases, with 8 bases separating them. The germline V gene has CDR1 SGHAT and CDR2 FQDESV (reference sequence). The CDR3 DNA reads as TGTGCCAGCAGCAGGGGACACTACGAGCAGTACTTC. This encodes CASSRGHYEQYF.

The chain employs TRBV7-2 and TRBJ2-1, with 10 bases lining up with TRBD2. The CDR3 loop spans 17 amino acids. Germline V gives CDR1 SGHTA, CDR2 FQGNSA. V lost 2 bases, J lost 4 bases, and 8 bases stayed unmatched. The CDR3 DNA reads as TGTGCCAGCAGCTTACAGACCCTAGCGGGGGTGTACAATGAGCAGTTCTTC. It codes for CASSLQTLAGVYNEQFF.

This sequence joins TRBV14 and TRBJ2-3; a possible D gene is TRBD1 (5 bases). Trimming took 1 base from V and 7 from J, leaving 9 bases between them. The CDR3 spans 13 residues. CDR1 and CDR2 from the germline V gene are SGHDN and FVKESK. This chain's CDR3 is CASSQVRGNTQYF. Here the CDR3 DNA reads TGTGCCAGCAGCCAAGTTAGGGGTAATACGCAGTATTTT.

DNA for the CDR3: TGTGCCAGCAGCCCTTTGGGAGGGACGGAAAAACTGTTTTTT. The encoded protein is CASSPLGGTEKLFF. The V call is TRBV9, the J call TRBJ1-4; a possible D gene is TRBD1 (5 bases). This CDR3 comprises 14 residues. The V gene lost 4 bases and the J gene lost 8 bases, with 15 bases spanning the gap. Germline assignment: CDR1 SGDLS and CDR2 YYNGEE.

The chain is built from TRBV2 and TRBJ1-1; TRBD1 might be the D (6 bases). This CDR3 spans 15 amino acids. With 6 bases removed from V and 4 bases from J, the gap between germline ends came to 18 bases. From germline, CDR1 is SNHLY and CDR2 FYNNEI. Written as DNA, the CDR3 is TGTGCCAGCAGAGGGCCTACAGGGTGGGGCACTGAAGCTTTCTTT. Translated, it gives CASRGPTGWGTEAFF.

The genes are TRBV4-3 and TRBJ1-2, with D unclear. CDR1 is LGHNA and CDR2 is YSLEER in the germline V gene. V was pared by 4 bases and J by 4 bases, with 16 bases between. The CDR3 runs to 15 residues. The CDR3 bases are TGCGCCAGCAGCCCCCGGAGGGCTACGGCCTATGGCTACACCTTC. As protein: CASSPRRATAYGYTF.

The rearrangement uses TRBV9 and TRBJ1-1, with D perhaps TRBD1 (5 bases). The CDR3 runs 13 residues. The germline V and J ends were trimmed by 1 base and 2 bases, with 6 bases remaining between them. The germline CDR1 and CDR2 sequences are SGDLS and YYNGEE. The CDR3 DNA is TGTGCCAGCAGCGTAAGGGGAAACACTGAAGCTTTCTTT. This translates into CASSVRGNTEAFF.

The chain uses TRBV28 and TRBJ2-1; TRBD2 might be the D (6 bases). CDR1 is MDHEN and CDR2 is SYDVKM in the germline V gene. V lost 3 bases and J lost 7, with 10 bases in between. The length of the CDR3 is 13 residues. CDR3 DNA: TGTGCCAGCAGTTTGGGGGGTGGGAATGAGCAGTTCTTC. Its translation: CASSLGGGNEQFF.

This sequence joins TRBV7-2 and TRBJ1-5; 8 positions match TRBD1. CDR3 length: 15 residues. The ends lost 5 bases at V and 6 bases at J; junction bases unmatched: 9. Per the germline V gene, CDR1 is SGHTA and CDR2 is FQGNSA. The CDR3 DNA reads TGTGCCAGCAGCGTACAGGGGGTCGGAGGTCAGCCCCAGCATTTT. This sequence encodes CASSVQGVGGQPQHF.

This clone was detected only a few times. CDR3 nucleotides: TGTGCCAGCAGGTCGGGGGTTCAGGAAAAACTGTTTTTT. Translating it yields CASRSGVQEKLFF. The chain couples TRBV28 to TRBJ1-4, with a possible D match to TRBD1 (5 bases). Per germline, CDR1 MDHEN and CDR2 SYDVKM. This CDR3 contains 13 residues. Trimming shortened V by 6 bases and J by 8 bases, and 13 bases separated the two germline ends.

J is TRBJ2-3 and V is TRBV6-5, with 13 bases lining up with TRBD2. The CDR3 extends over 16 amino acids. V was pared by 2 bases and J by 3 bases, with 2 bases of the junction left unmatched. Germline loops: CDR1 MNHEY, CDR2 SVGAGI. The CDR3, as DNA: TGTGCCAGCAGTTACCTACTAGCGGGGGGGACAGATACGCAGTATTTT. It specifies CASSYLLAGGTDTQYF.

This chain links TRBV7-8 with TRBJ2-7; 9 bases align to TRBD1. The V gene end was trimmed by 1 base and the J gene end by 4 bases; junction bases not matched to a gene: 8. The CDR3 is made up of 16 amino acids. The germline gives CDR1 SGHVS, CDR2 FQNEAQ. CDR3 DNA sequence: TGTGCCAGCAGCTTAGGGCTCCCGGGACAGGGATACGAGCAGTACTTC. It encodes CASSLGLPGQGYEQYF.